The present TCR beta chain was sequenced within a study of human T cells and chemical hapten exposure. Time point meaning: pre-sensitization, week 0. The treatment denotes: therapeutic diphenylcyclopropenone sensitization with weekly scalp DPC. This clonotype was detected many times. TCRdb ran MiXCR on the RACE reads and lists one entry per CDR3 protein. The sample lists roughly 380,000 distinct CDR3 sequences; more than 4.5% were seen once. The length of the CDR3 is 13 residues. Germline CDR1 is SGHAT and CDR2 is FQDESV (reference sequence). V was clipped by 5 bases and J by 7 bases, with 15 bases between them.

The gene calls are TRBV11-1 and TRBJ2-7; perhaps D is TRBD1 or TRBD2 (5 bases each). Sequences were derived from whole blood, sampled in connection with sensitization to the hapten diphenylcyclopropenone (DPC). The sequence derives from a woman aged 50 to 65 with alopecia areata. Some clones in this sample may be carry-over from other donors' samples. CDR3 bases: TGTGCCAGCAGCCTCCGGGACCGCCGGGAGCAGTACTTC. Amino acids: CASSLRDRREQYF.